What follows are 20 T cell receptor beta chains derived from one specimen sequenced in a study of T cells after yellow fever vaccination (dated by TCRdb to the late 2010s). The treatment or condition label, as the study defines it: live attenuated yellow fever vaccine strain. The library was made by 5' RACE. The sequencer listed for this sample is Illumina HiSeq 2500. TCRdb's own reprocessing of the public reads used fastp at Q25 and MiXCR and kept productive beta chains. Records with the same CDR3 protein are collapsed into one entry carrying the most frequent genes and DNA. For this sample there are 500,000 to 650,000 distinct CDR3 sequences; roughly 12% appear just once. The ten largest make up more than 12% of the sample. This sample comprised PBMCs, obtained on the day of the yellow fever booster vaccination. The source is a young man who received the YFV17D yellow fever vaccine.

The chain is built from TRBV6-1 and TRBJ1-3, with 7 bases aligning to TRBD1. The CDR3 covers 13 residues. Germline V gene lookup returns CDR1 MNHNS and CDR2 SASEGT. J gave up 2 bases and V 9 bases, and 4 bases lay outside the gene matches. DNA of the CDR3: TGTGCCAGTTATGACAGGGCTGGAAACACCATATATTTT. Protein product: CASYDRAGNTIYF.

This clonotype was seen more than once but under ten times. This chain uses TRBV2 with TRBJ2-7; TRBD1 agrees at 9 bases. This CDR3 is built from 12 residues. The junction had 5 bases not matched to a gene; V was cut back by 8 bases and J by 6 bases. CDR1 is SNHLY and CDR2 is FYNNEI in the germline V gene. This CDR3 reads CASLGDRVEQYF. The CDR3 region has the DNA TGTGCCAGCTTGGGGGACAGGGTCGAGCAGTACTTC.

This clonotype was observed a few times. V and J are TRBV7-9 and TRBJ2-1, with 10 bases lining up with TRBD2. Germline V CDR1 and CDR2: SEHNR, FQNEAQ (reference sequence). The trim removed 8 bases at V and 7 bases at J, leaving 5 bases unmatched. The CDR3 consists of 13 residues. CDR3 sequence (DNA): TGTGCCAGCTGTCTAGCGGGAGTTAATGAGCAGTTCTTC. It codes for CASCLAGVNEQFF.

This rearrangement joins TRBV7-3 to TRBJ2-1; possibly TRBD2 for D (6 bases). Trimming took off 5 bases at V and 6 bases at J, with 11 bases between the two ends. CDR1 is SGHTA and CDR2 is FQGTGA in the germline V gene. The CDR3 extends over 13 amino acids. CDR3 sequence (DNA): TGTGCCAGCAGCGCCGCTAGCGTCAATGAGCAGTTCTTC. Translation: CASSAASVNEQFF.

This clonotype was counted only a few times. This chain joins TRBV29-1 and TRBJ2-1; TRBD2 matches at 8 bases. This CDR3 region has 17 residues. In germline, CDR1 is SQVTM, CDR2 ANQGSEA. The V segment lost 4 bases and the J segment 0 bases; nucleotides outside the gene matches: 11. CDR3 amino acids: CSVVSLAGLSSYNEQFF. CDR3 sequence (DNA): TGCAGCGTTGTCTCGCTAGCGGGCCTCAGCTCCTACAATGAGCAGTTCTTC.

The CDR3 coding sequence is TGTGCCAGCAGCCCCCCTCCGGGGTCCGGGGAGCCCCAGCATTTT. Residues: CASSPPPGSGEPQHF. The chain employs TRBV7-2 and TRBJ1-5, with D unclear. The V and J ends lost 5 bases and 8 bases respectively, with 19 bases between them. The CDR3 has 15 residues. CDR1 is SGHTA, CDR2 FQGNSA, per germline.

This chain connects TRBV15 to TRBJ2-1, with TRBD2 identical over 10 bases. The CDR3 loop spans 17 amino acids. Germline assignment: CDR1 LNHNV and CDR2 YYDKDF (reference sequence). V dropped 3 bases and J dropped 4; count of bases not matched to a gene: 9. Written as DNA, the CDR3 is TGTGCCACCAGCAGGGGTAGGACTAGCGGACGGTACAATGAGCAGTTCTTC. Protein sequence: CATSRGRTSGRYNEQFF.

In its sample, this clonotype was seen many times. The genes are TRBV3-1 and TRBJ2-1; 8 bases fit TRBD1. Germline assignment: CDR1 LGHDT and CDR2 YNNKEL (reference sequence). V lost 4 bases and J lost 2; bases outside the gene matches: 4. CDR3 size: 15 residues. The CDR3 loop is CASSRGQGAYNEQFF. CDR3 DNA sequence: TGTGCCAGCAGCCGCGGACAGGGCGCCTACAATGAGCAGTTCTTC.

This clonotype was found a few times. This sequence joins TRBV20-1 and TRBJ2-1; D is possibly TRBD1 (5 bases). From germline, CDR1 is DFQATT and CDR2 SNEGSKA (reference sequence). Trimming removed 4 bases from V and 5 bases from J, with 15 bases in between. The CDR3 length is 14 residues. The CDR3: CSAIRQGTDNEQFF. CDR3 DNA: TGCAGTGCTATTCGGCAGGGAACCGACAATGAGCAGTTCTTC.

A few counts support this clonotype. The chain couples TRBV7-6 to TRBJ2-1; 13 bases line up with TRBD2. J lost 4 bases, V lost 5 bases, and 8 bases had no gene match. The V gene's germline CDR1 is SGHVS and CDR2 FNYEAQ. The CDR3 length is 17 residues. CDR3 bases: TGTGCCAGCAGCGGCGGGACTAGCGGGATAGCGTACAATGAGCAGTTCTTC. This codes for CASSGGTSGIAYNEQFF.

The table lists this clonotype with a few counts. This sequence joins TRBV6-2 or TRBV6-3 and TRBJ1-1; 9 bases agree with TRBD1. The CDR3 consists of 17 residues. Per the germline V gene, CDR1 is MNHEY and CDR2 is SVGEGT. V trimming: 2 bases; J trimming: 4 bases; junction bases outside the gene matches: 11. CDR3 in DNA: TGTGCCAGCAGTTACCACTGGACAGGGGTAGAGGCCACTGAAGCTTTCTTT. Its protein is CASSYHWTGVEATEAFF.

This clonotype was counted a few times. The chain has TRBV10-1 and TRBJ2-2; 10 nucleotides agree with TRBD1. Germline V gives CDR1 WNHNN, CDR2 SYGVQD (reference sequence). Unmatched junction bases numbered 0, after V lost 2 bases and J lost 0 bases. The CDR3 has 16 amino acids. For the CDR3, the DNA is TGCGCCAGCAGTGAGGACAGGGGGCCGAACACCGGGGAGCTGTTTTTT. Its protein product is CASSEDRGPNTGELFF.

V and J are TRBV10-3 and TRBJ2-1; 7 bases are a match to TRBD1. The length of the CDR3 is 15 residues. Germline trimming cut 5 bases from V and 1 base from J; bases unmatched to any gene: 5. Germline CDR1 reads ENHRY; CDR2 reads SYGVKD. The CDR3 reads CAISLTGESYNEQFF. The CDR3 nucleotides are TGTGCCATCAGTCTTACAGGGGAATCCTACAATGAGCAGTTCTTC.

The V gene is TRBV30, the J gene TRBJ1-4; no firm D call. CDR1 GTSNPN and CDR2 SVGIG come from the germline V gene (reference sequence). This CDR3 contains 12 residues. V was trimmed by 0 bases and J by 7 bases, leaving 6 bases between them. CDR3 bases: TGTGCCTGGAGTGTGGAGGTTGAAAAACTGTTTTTT. Amino acid sequence: CAWSVEVEKLFF. Variable domain in full (rest from reference TRBV30 and TRBJ1-4): SQTIHQWPATLVQPVGSPLSLECTVEGTSNPNLYWYRQAAGRGLQLLFYSVGIGQISSEVPQNLSASRPQDRQFILSSKKLLLSDSGFYLCAWSVEVEKLFFGSGTQLSVL.

This clonotype was counted only a few times. This chain connects TRBV14 to TRBJ2-1; 8 bases fit TRBD2. V shed 0 bases, J shed 2 bases, and the junction held 3 bases outside the gene matches. This CDR3 has 16 amino acids. From germline, CDR1 is SGHDN and CDR2 FVKESK. The CDR3 sequence: CASSQDPGLAYNEQFF. The CDR3 DNA is TGTGCCAGCAGCCAAGACCCGGGACTAGCCTACAATGAGCAGTTCTTC.

J is TRBJ2-7 and V is TRBV5-6, with 8 bases fitting TRBD1. The CDR3 runs to 14 residues. Germline loops: CDR1 SGHDT, CDR2 YYEEEE. Germline trimming cut 4 bases from V and 4 bases from J; bases unmatched to any gene: 7. Here the CDR3 DNA reads TGTGCCAGCAGCGACAGGGGTGGGGTGTACGAGCAGTACTTC. It specifies CASSDRGGVYEQYF.

This clonotype turned up a few times. The chain's CDR3 is CASSHELGSYTF. The CDR3 nucleotides are TGTGCCAGCAGCCATGAACTAGGCAGTTACACCTTC. This chain uses TRBV7-9 with TRBJ1-2; D unresolved. This CDR3 region has 12 residues. CDR1 SEHNR and CDR2 FQNEAQ come from the germline V gene (reference sequence). V lost 5 bases and J lost 11, with 15 bases in between.

This clonotype was seen repeatedly, ten times or more. The chain is built from TRBV11-2 and TRBJ1-2; D may be TRBD1 (6 bases). CDR3 length: 15 amino acids. Germline V gives CDR1 SGHAT, CDR2 FQNNGV. V shed 4 bases and J shed 2 bases, with 14 bases lying between them. CDR3 residues: CASSSGAGRNYGYTF. CDR3 bases: TGTGCCAGCAGCTCGGGGGCAGGGAGGAACTATGGCTACACCTTC.

This clonotype has ten or more counts. This sequence joins TRBV7-2 and TRBJ2-7; D unresolved. The CDR3 runs to 11 residues. The germline V and J ends were trimmed by 5 bases and 0 bases, with 2 bases remaining between them. Germline assignment: CDR1 SGHTA and CDR2 FQGNSA. CDR3 in amino acids: CASSLSYEQYF. In DNA, the CDR3 is TGTGCCAGCAGCCTCTCCTACGAGCAGTACTTC. Supplemented by reference TRBV7-2 and TRBJ2-7, the full variable domain reads GAGVSQSPSNKVTEKGKDVELRCDPISGHTALYWYRQSLGQGLEFLIYFQGNSAPDKSGLPSDRFSAERTGGSVSTLTIQRTQQEDSAVYLCASSLSYEQYFGPGTRLTVT.

The chain links TRBV5-8 to TRBJ2-4; tentative D call: TRBD2 (6 bases). The germline V and J ends were trimmed by 1 base and 3 bases, with 11 bases remaining between them. Germline CDR1 is SGHTS and CDR2 is YDEGEE. The CDR3 is 15 amino acids. The CDR3: CASSLYPGGKNIQYF. The DNA for the CDR3 is TGTGCCAGCAGCTTGTATCCCGGGGGCAAAAACATTCAGTACTTC. The full variable domain, in which reference TRBV5-8 and TRBJ2-4 provide the parts outside the CDR3, is EAGVTQSPTHLIKTRGQQATLRCSPISGHTSVYWYQQALGLGLQFLLWYDEGEERNRGNFPPRFSGRQFPNYSSELNVNALELEDSALYLCASSLYPGGKNIQYFGAGTRLSVL.